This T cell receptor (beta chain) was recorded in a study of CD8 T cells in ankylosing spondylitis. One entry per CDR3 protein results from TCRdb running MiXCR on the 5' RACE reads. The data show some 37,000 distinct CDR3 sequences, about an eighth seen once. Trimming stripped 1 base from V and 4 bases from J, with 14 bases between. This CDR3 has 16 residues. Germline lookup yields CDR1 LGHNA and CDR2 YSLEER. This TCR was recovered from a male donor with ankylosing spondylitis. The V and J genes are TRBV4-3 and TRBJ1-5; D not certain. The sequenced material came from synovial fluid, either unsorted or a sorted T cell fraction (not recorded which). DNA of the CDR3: TGCGCCAGCAGCCAAGCTTTTAAGGGAAATAATCAGCCCCAGCATTTT. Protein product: CASSQAFKGNNQPQHF.